Listed here are 4 T cell receptor beta chains from one sample, sequenced in a study of CD8+ T cells in alopecia areata. Once RNA had been extracted, it was reverse transcribed into cDNA to act as the sequencing template. Profiled with immunoSEQ multiplex PCR; TCRdb holds only in-frame clones, not every one. This table holds 140,000 or so clones, about 51% found once. The material was CD4+ T cells sorted from blood, obtained at week 0. The source is a human donor with alopecia areata.

The rearrangement links TRBV27 to TRBJ2-3, with unresolved D. Trimming cost V 6 bases and J 5 bases, with 9 bases left between them. Germline V CDR1 and CDR2: MNHEY, SMNVEV (reference sequence). The CDR3 has 12 residues. In DNA, the CDR3 is TGTGCCAGCAGCTGGGGTGGAGATACGCAGTATTTT. Translating it yields CASSWGGDTQYF.

This chain joins TRBV6-6 and TRBJ1-1, with TRBD1 matching 7 bases. Germline CDR1 is MNHNY and CDR2 is SVGAGI (reference sequence). The CDR3 loop spans 12 amino acids. After removal of 0 bases from V and 12 bases from J, the junction contained 4 bases not matched to a gene. The CDR3 sequence: CASSYSTGIPFF. The DNA of the CDR3 is TGTGCCAGCAGTTACTCGACAGGGATACCTTTCTTT.

The CDR3 nucleotides are TGTGCCAGCAACAGCACAGATACGCAGTATTTT. Residues: CASNSTDTQYF. J is TRBJ2-3 and V is TRBV6-8; the D is unclear. This CDR3 contains 11 residues. From germline, CDR1 is MNHGY and CDR2 SAAAGT. The V gene lost 7 bases and the J gene lost 0 bases, with 2 bases spanning the gap.

This chain links TRBV7-3 with TRBJ2-5, with D possibly called TRBD1 or TRBD2 (5 bases each). Trimming removed 3 bases at V and 4 bases at J, with 18 bases between. The CDR3 runs to 16 residues. The germline V gene encodes CDR1 SGHTA and CDR2 FQGTGA. The CDR3 reads CASSLGTSGSAETQYF. The CDR3 DNA reads as TGTGCCAGCAGCTTGGGGACCTCGGGATCGGCAGAGACCCAGTACTTC. Full variable domain (outside the CDR3, taken from reference TRBV7-3 and TRBJ2-5): GAGVSQTPSNKVTEKGKYVELRCDPISGHTALYWYRQSLGQGPEFLIYFQGTGAADDSGLPNDRFFAVRPEGSVSTLKIQRTERGDSAVYLCASSLGTSGSAETQYFGPGTRLLVL.